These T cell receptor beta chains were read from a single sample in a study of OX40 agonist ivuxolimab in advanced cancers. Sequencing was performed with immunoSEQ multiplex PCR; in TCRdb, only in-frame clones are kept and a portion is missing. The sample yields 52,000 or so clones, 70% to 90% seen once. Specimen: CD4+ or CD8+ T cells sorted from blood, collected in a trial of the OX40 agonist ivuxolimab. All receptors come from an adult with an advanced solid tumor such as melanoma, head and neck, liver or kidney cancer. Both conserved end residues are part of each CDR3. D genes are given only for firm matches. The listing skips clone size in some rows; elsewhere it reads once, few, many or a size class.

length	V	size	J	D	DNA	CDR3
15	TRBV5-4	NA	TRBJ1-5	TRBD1	TGTGCCAGCAGCTTGGGACAGGGTAAAGGTCAGCCCCAGCATTTT	CASSLGQGKGQPQHF
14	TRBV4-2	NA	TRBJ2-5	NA	TGTGCCAGCAGCCAAGATAAATCCCAAGAGACCCAGTACTTC	CASSQDKSQETQYF
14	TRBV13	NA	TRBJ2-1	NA	TGTGCCAGCAGCAGGAGAACAGGGAGGGATGAGCAGTTCTTC	CASSRRTGRDEQFF
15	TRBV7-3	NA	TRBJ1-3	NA	TGTGCCAGCAGCTCAGGAACAGGTCCTGGAAACACCATATATTTT	CASSSGTGPGNTIYF
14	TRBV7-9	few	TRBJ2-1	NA	TGTGCCAGCAGCGCGATGGGAGGGGGAGGTGAGCAGTTCTTC	CASSAMGGGGEQFF
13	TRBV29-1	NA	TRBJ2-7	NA	TGCAGCGTGGCCGAGACAGGCTCCTACGAGCAGTACTTC	CSVAETGSYEQYF
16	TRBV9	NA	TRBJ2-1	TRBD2	TGTGCCAGCAGCGTAGGGGGGACTAGCGGGGCTAATCAGCAGTTCTTC	CASSVGGTSGANQQFF
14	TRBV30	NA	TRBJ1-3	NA	TGTGCCTGGAGTTCGGGGGACTCTGGAAACACCATATATTTT	CAWSSGDSGNTIYF
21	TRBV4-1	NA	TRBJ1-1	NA	TGCGCCAGCAGCCAAGATGCGGTTTGGTCGACTCAGGGGCTGCGGATGGCTGAAGCTTTCTTT	CASSQDAVWSTQGLRMAEAFF
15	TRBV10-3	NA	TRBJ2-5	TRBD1	TGTGCCATCAGTGATGAGGGGGCCGGGCAAGAGACCCAGTACTTC	CAISDEGAGQETQYF
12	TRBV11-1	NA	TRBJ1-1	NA	TGTGCCAGCAGCCCCAGTGGCACTGAAGCTTTCTTT	CASSPSGTEAFF
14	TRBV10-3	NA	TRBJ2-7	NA	TGTGCCATCAGCGGGGGTGAACTCTCCTACGAGCAGTACTTC	CAISGGELSYEQYF
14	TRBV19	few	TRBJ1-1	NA	TGTGCCAGCCACCCGGGAGCGATGAACACTGAAGCTTTCTTT	CASHPGAMNTEAFF
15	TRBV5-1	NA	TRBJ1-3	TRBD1	TGCGCCAGCAGCTCCCATGACAGGGTTTCAGACACCATATATTTT	CASSSHDRVSDTIYF
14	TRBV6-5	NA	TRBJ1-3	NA	TGTGCCAGCACCTTGCATTCCTCTGGAAACACCATATATTTT	CASTLHSSGNTIYF
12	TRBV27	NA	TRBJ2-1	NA	TGTGCCAGCAGAACGAGATACAATGAGCAGTTCTTC	CASRTRYNEQFF
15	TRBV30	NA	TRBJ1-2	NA	TGTGCCTGGAGCCCTGGACCTCCGAGGGGCTATGGCTACACCTTC	CAWSPGPPRGYGYTF
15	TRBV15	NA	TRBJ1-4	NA	TGTGCCACCAGCAGGGCGGGGGGGCGCGGTGAAAAACTGTTTTTT	CATSRAGGRGEKLFF
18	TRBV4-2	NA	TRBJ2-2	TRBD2	TGTGCCAGCAGCCAGCAAGCCCGGCTAGCGGGGAACACCGGGGAGCTGTTTTTT	CASSQQARLAGNTGELFF
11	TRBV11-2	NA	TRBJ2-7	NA	TGTGCCAGCGCCAGGGGTAACGAGCAGTACTTC	CASARGNEQYF
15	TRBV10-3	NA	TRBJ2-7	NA	TGTGCCATCAGTGAGTCGGGAGGGGGCGGCTACGAGCAGTACTTC	CAISESGGGGYEQYF
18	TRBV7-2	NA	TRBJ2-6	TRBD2	TGTGCCAGCAGCCCGGGACTAGCGGGGAACGCTGGGGCCAACGTCCTGACTTTC	CASSPGLAGNAGANVLTF
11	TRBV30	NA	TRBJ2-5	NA	TGTGCCTGGAGGGAACAAGAGACCCAGTACTTC	CAWREQETQYF
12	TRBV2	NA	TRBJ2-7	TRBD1	TGTGCCAGCACCGGACAGGGTGAACAGCAGTACTTC	CASTGQGEQQYF
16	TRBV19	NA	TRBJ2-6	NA	TGTGCCAGTAGTGGGGTGATTAGCTCTGGGGCCAACGTCCTGACTTTC	CASSGVISSGANVLTF
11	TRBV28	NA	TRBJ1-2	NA	TGTGCCAGCAGTCCAGGGGTAGGCTACACCTTC	CASSPGVGYTF
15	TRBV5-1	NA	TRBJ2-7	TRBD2	TGCGCCAGCAGCGCACTAGCGGGAGGGCCTGACCGGTTGTACTTC	CASSALAGGPDRLYF
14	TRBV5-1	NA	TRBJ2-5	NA	TGCGCCAGCAGCTTGGGCTCAGGGGTGGAGACCCAGTACTTC	CASSLGSGVETQYF
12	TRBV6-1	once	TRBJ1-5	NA	TGTGCCAGCATAGGGAATGATCAGCCCCAGCATTTT	CASIGNDQPQHF
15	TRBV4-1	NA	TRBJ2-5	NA	TGCGCCAGCAGCCAAGGGGAGAGACTTGCGGGGACCCAGTACTTC	CASSQGERLAGTQYF
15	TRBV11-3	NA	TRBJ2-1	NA	TGTGCCAGCAGCTTAGGAGGGAACTCCTACAATGAGCAGTTCTTC	CASSLGGNSYNEQFF
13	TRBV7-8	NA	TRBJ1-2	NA	TGTGCCAGCAGCTTATTTTCCGGCTATGGCTACACCTTC	CASSLFSGYGYTF
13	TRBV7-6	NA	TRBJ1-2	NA	TGTGCCAGCAGTTCGGCGGGGGAGAGTGGCTACACCTTC	CASSSAGESGYTF
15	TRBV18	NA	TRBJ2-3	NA	TGTGCCAGCTCGTCCGGACAGCTTAGCACAGATACGCAGTATTTT	CASSSGQLSTDTQYF
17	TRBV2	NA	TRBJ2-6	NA	TGTGCCAGCAGTGAAGCGGGCTGGGACTCTGGGGCCAACGTCCTGACTTTC	CASSEAGWDSGANVLTF
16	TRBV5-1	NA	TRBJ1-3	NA	TGCGCCAGCAGCTTGGTTCCGGCGGACCCTGGAAACACCATATATTTT	CASSLVPADPGNTIYF
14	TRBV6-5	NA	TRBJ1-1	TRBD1	TGTGCCAGCAGTTGGGGACAGGGGAACACTGAAGCTTTCTTT	CASSWGQGNTEAFF
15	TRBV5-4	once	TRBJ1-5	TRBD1	TGTGCCAGCAGCTTGGGGGGGACAGGGGGTCAGCCCCAGCATTTT	CASSLGGTGGQPQHF
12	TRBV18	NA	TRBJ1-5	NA	TGTGCCAGCTCTACTCCGGGCCAGCCCCAGCATTTT	CASSTPGQPQHF
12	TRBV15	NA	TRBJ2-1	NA	TGTGCCACCAGCAGAGTAATCGGCGAGCAGTTCTTC	CATSRVIGEQFF
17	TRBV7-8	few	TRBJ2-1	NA	TGTGCCAGCAGCTTAGGGCCCGGAGTAGCCTCCTACAATGAGCAGTTCTTC	CASSLGPGVASYNEQFF
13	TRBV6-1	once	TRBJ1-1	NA	TGTGCCACCCAAGAGCATGAGAACACTGAAGCTTTCTTT	CATQEHENTEAFF
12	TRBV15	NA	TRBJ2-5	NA	TGTGCCACCAGCCAGGGGATCGGGACCCAGTACTTC	CATSQGIGTQYF
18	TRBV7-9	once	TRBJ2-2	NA	TGTGCCAGCAGCTTAGCGATTTGGACAGTAAAGAACACCGGGGAGCTGTTTTTT	CASSLAIWTVKNTGELFF
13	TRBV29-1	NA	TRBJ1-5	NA	TGCAGCGTTGTCTGGGCCCCAGGGCAGCCCCAGCATTTT	CSVVWAPGQPQHF